Listed here are 20 T cell receptor beta chains from one sample, sequenced in a study of regulatory T cells in long-lasting Graves disease. The time point denotes: persistent/refractory GD, antithyroid drugs over 5 years with positive TRAb. Extracted PBMC RNA gave rise to the TCR library. HTBI primers from iRepertoire and Arm-PCR of CDR3 regions yielded the TCR beta libraries. Via MiXCR, TCRdb re-called the multiplex PCR reads, giving one row per CDR3 protein. The sample lists some 370,000 distinct CDR3 sequences; around 20% were seen once. Sequenced here: peripheral blood mononuclear cells (PBMCs), sampled when the disease was refractory, from a patient treated with antithyroid drugs. The source is a female donor with Graves disease.

This clonotype was counted at least ten times. V and J are TRBV14 and TRBJ2-5; TRBD1 might be the D (5 bases). With 5 bases removed from V and 7 bases from J, the gap between germline ends came to 14 bases. CDR1 SGHDN and CDR2 FVKESK come from the germline V gene. The CDR3 contains 13 residues. This CDR3 reads CASSSAGLGTQYF. The CDR3, as DNA: TGTGCCAGCAGCTCGGCAGGGCTGGGGACCCAGTACTTC.

This clonotype has a handful of counts. The chain recombines TRBV19 with TRBJ2-7, with D tentatively TRBD2 (6 bases). Germline CDR1 LNHDA, CDR2 SQIVND (reference sequence). V dropped 4 bases and J dropped 2 bases, with 12 bases sitting between them. The CDR3 runs to 14 residues. CDR3 sequence reads: CASSTWDSTYEQYF. The CDR3, as DNA: TGTGCCAGTAGTACCTGGGACTCCACCTACGAGCAGTACTTC.

This clonotype has just a few counts. The chain couples TRBV12-3 or TRBV12-4 to TRBJ2-7; D is uncertain. Trimming pared 4 bases from V and 3 bases from J, leaving 16 bases between. The CDR3 covers 15 residues. The CDR3 protein is CASSSRRAKNYEQYF. The CDR3 region has the DNA TGTGCCAGCAGTTCGCGACGGGCTAAGAACTACGAGCAGTACTTC.

The rearrangement joins TRBV2 to TRBJ2-2; 10 bases are shared with TRBD2. CDR3 length: 17 amino acids. Germline CDR1 and CDR2: SNHLY and FYNNEI. V shed 2 bases and J 3 bases; nucleotides not matched to a gene: 6. The CDR3 DNA is TGTGCCAGCAGTGAATTGGGACTAGCGCTTTACACCGGGGAGCTGTTTTTT. Translation gives CASSELGLALYTGELFF.

This clonotype has a count of ten or more. CDR3 loop: CASSITRDSNEKLFF. In DNA form, the CDR3 reads TGTGCCAGCAGTATAACCCGGGACAGTAATGAAAAACTGTTTTTT. The V call is TRBV12-3 or TRBV12-4, the J call TRBJ1-4; 7 bases are a match to TRBD1. The CDR3 is made up of 15 amino acids. V shed 5 bases and J 4 bases; nucleotides not matched to a gene: 7.

This clonotype was detected many times. The rearrangement links TRBV7-9 to TRBJ2-5; 11 nucleotides line up with TRBD2. The CDR3 sequence is 13 residues long. With 10 bases clipped from V and 4 bases from J, the junction kept 5 bases outside the gene matches. Per germline, CDR1 SEHNR and CDR2 FQNEAQ (reference sequence). The CDR3 DNA sequence: TGTGCCATCCAGACTAGCGGGACAGAGACCCAGTACTTC. Translation: CAIQTSGTETQYF.

In this sample, this clonotype turned up many times. The rearrangement links TRBV20-1 to TRBJ2-7, with D unclear. Trimming shortened V by 4 bases and J by 2 bases, and 12 bases separated the two germline ends. The CDR3 runs to 13 residues. Germline-derived CDR1 and CDR2 are DFQATT and SNEGSKA (reference sequence). CDR3 sequence (DNA): TGCAGTGCTACCTCCAGCAATACCTACGAGCAGTACTTC. Protein: CSATSSNTYEQYF.

This clonotype appeared a few times. The chain links TRBV7-9 to TRBJ2-7; TRBD2 matches at 8 bases. The V gene's germline CDR1 is SEHNR and CDR2 FQNEAQ (reference sequence). The ends lost 5 bases at V and 5 bases at J; junction bases unmatched: 11. This CDR3 spans 15 amino acids. The CDR3 spells CASSRGLELIDEQYF. The CDR3 DNA sequence: TGTGCCAGCAGCCGGGGACTAGAATTAATAGACGAGCAGTACTTC. The full variable domain, completed using reference TRBV7-9 and TRBJ2-7, is DTGVSQNPRHKITKRGQNVTFRCDPISEHNRLYWYRQTLGQGPEFLTYFQNEAQLEKSRLLSDRFSAERPKGSFSTLEIQRTEQGDSAMYLCASSRGLELIDEQYFGPGTRLTVT.

This rearrangement joins TRBV20-1 to TRBJ1-1; a weak D match, TRBD1 (5 bases). This CDR3 has 15 residues. Germline V gene sequence: CDR1 DFQATT, CDR2 SNEGSKA (reference sequence). The V end lost 3 bases, the J end lost 2 bases, and 16 bases lay between the germline ends. CDR3 protein: CSASHRRRTNTEAFF. CDR3 sequence (DNA): TGCAGTGCTAGTCACAGGCGGCGGACTAACACTGAAGCTTTCTTT.

V usage is TRBV2 and J usage is TRBJ1-2, with D possibly being TRBD1 (5 bases). This CDR3 region has 12 residues. Germline V gene lookup returns CDR1 SNHLY and CDR2 FYNNEI. The V gene lost 4 bases and the J gene lost 3 bases, with 6 bases spanning the gap. This CDR3 reads CASSGGHYGYTF. Here the CDR3 DNA reads TGTGCCAGCAGTGGGGGCCACTATGGCTACACCTTC.

The chain's CDR3 is CASSLVGGGAGELFF. The CDR3 bases are TGTGCCAGCAGCTTAGTTGGCGGGGGTGCCGGGGAGCTGTTTTTT. The chain uses TRBV7-2 and TRBJ2-2; 7 nucleotides match TRBD2. Germline V lookup: CDR1 SGHTA, CDR2 FQGNSA. The length of the CDR3 is 15 residues. With V trimmed by 1 base and J by 6 bases, 5 bases remained unmatched.

In its sample, this clonotype was seen a few times. The V and J genes are TRBV5-1 and TRBJ2-7; 8 nucleotides align to TRBD2. Germline V CDR1 and CDR2: SGHRS, YFSETQ. This CDR3 has 16 amino acids. J gave up 0 bases and V 3 bases, and 8 bases lay outside the gene matches. For the CDR3, the DNA is TGCGCCAGCAGCTACGAAGCGGGAGTCCCCTCCTACGAGCAGTACTTC. Translated, it gives CASSYEAGVPSYEQYF. Looking up the rest from reference TRBV5-1 and TRBJ2-7 gives the full variable domain: KAGVTQTPRYLIKTRGQQVTLSCSPISGHRSVSWYQQTPGQGLQFLFEYFSETQRNKGNFPGRFSGRQFSNSRSEMNVSTLELGDSALYLCASSYEAGVPSYEQYFGPGTRLTVT.

The chain is built from TRBV29-1 and TRBJ1-5; the D is unclear. Per germline, CDR1 SQVTM and CDR2 ANQGSEA. The CDR3 is 12 amino acids. V gave up 4 bases and J gave up 8 bases, with 12 bases separating them. The CDR3 DNA follows: TGCAGCGTTGCTTTCATGGGCGAGCCCCAGCATTTT. This encodes CSVAFMGEPQHF.

The V gene is TRBV30, the J gene TRBJ1-1; D remains ambiguous. Trimming took off 0 bases at V and 1 base at J, with 6 bases between the two ends. CDR1 is GTSNPN and CDR2 is SVGIG in the germline V gene (reference sequence). The CDR3 contains 13 residues. CDR3: CAWSVAQNTEAFF. DNA of the CDR3: TGTGCCTGGAGTGTAGCGCAGAACACTGAAGCTTTCTTT. Variable domain in full (rest from reference TRBV30 and TRBJ1-1): SQTIHQWPATLVQPVGSPLSLECTVEGTSNPNLYWYRQAAGRGLQLLFYSVGIGQISSEVPQNLSASRPQDRQFILSSKKLLLSDSGFYLCAWSVAQNTEAFFGQGTRLTVV.

This clonotype was picked up a small number of times. The chain recombines TRBV29-1 with TRBJ2-1; TRBD2 matches at 9 bases. V gave up 8 bases and J gave up 9 bases; unmatched junction bases: 14. The CDR3 length is 14 residues. Germline loops: CDR1 SQVTM, CDR2 ANQGSEA. The CDR3 nucleotides read TGCAGCACAGCCCAGACTAGCGGAGTTGGTGAGCAGTTCTTC. Translation gives CSTAQTSGVGEQFF.

This clonotype has more than one count but fewer than ten. The J gene is TRBJ2-2, the V gene TRBV9; perhaps TRBD2 as D (5 bases). V was trimmed by 5 bases and J by 4 bases, leaving 9 bases between them. Germline values: CDR1 SGDLS, CDR2 YYNGEE. CDR3 length equals 13 residues. In nucleotides, the CDR3 is TGTGCCAGCAGAGCGGCAGTCACCGGGGAGCTGTTTTTT. Its protein product is CASRAAVTGELFF.

This clonotype was seen a few times. The rearrangement links TRBV7-2 to TRBJ2-2; no definite D call. This CDR3 comprises 18 residues. The ends were cut back, 5 bases at V and 0 bases at J, with 19 bases in the middle. Germline V gene data show CDR1 as SGHTA and CDR2 as FQGNSA. The CDR3 reads CASSRDTNIYTNTGELFF. As DNA, the CDR3 is TGTGCCAGCAGCAGAGACACTAACATATACACGAACACCGGGGAGCTGTTTTTT.

This clonotype was recorded at least ten times. This chain connects TRBV28 to TRBJ2-2, with 12 positions matching TRBD1. The length of the CDR3 is 15 residues. The germline V gene encodes CDR1 MDHEN and CDR2 SYDVKM. V lost 6 bases, J lost 6 bases, and 5 bases stayed unmatched. CDR3 sequence reads: CASSPGQGASGELFF. In nucleotides, the CDR3 is TGTGCCAGCAGCCCGGGACAGGGGGCCTCCGGGGAGCTGTTTTTT. Looking up the rest from reference TRBV28 and TRBJ2-2 gives the full variable domain: DVKVTQSSRYLVKRTGEKVFLECVQDMDHENMFWYRQDPGLGLRLIYFSYDVKMKEKGDIPEGYSVSREKKERFSLILESASTNQTSMYLCASSPGQGASGELFFGEGSRLTVL.

This clonotype was seen ten or more times. The J gene is TRBJ2-7, the V gene TRBV6-1; the match to TRBD1 covers 8 bases. There are 13 residues in the CDR3. Trimming took 8 bases from V and 5 from J; bases not matched to a gene: 8. In germline, CDR1 is MNHNS, CDR2 SASEGT. As DNA, the CDR3 is TGTGCCAGCTCCGGACAGGGCTTAAACGAGCAGTACTTC. Translation: CASSGQGLNEQYF.

The V and J genes are TRBV7-9 and TRBJ2-5; D is ambiguous. Germline CDR1 is SEHNR and CDR2 is FQNEAQ (reference sequence). This CDR3 comprises 13 residues. Trimming removed 7 bases from V and 2 bases from J, with 11 bases in between. Written as DNA, the CDR3 is TGTGCCAGCACCCCGGGTGTACAAGAGACCCAGTACTTC. Translated: CASTPGVQETQYF.